The T cell receptor beta chain under discussion was sequenced for a study of T cell responses to AZD1222 COVID-19 vaccine. Second doses that came at about 4 or about 12 weeks were put together. Profiled with immunoSEQ multiplex PCR; TCRdb holds only in-frame clones, not every one. This repertoire shows around 130,000 clones, around nine tenths found once; its top ten account for about 3.4%. The study's findings and limits: All repertoire sampling was performed exclusively after the peak T cell response. Reportedly, close to half of spike-specific TCRs are directed against unmutated variant regions. Among the donors, most were white British and more were female, and clonal diversity was possibly underestimated.

Points on this clone: Its target is not known.

The origin of this receptor is an adult who received the AZD1222 COVID-19 vaccine. The specimen was peripheral blood, collected 28 days after the second AZD1222 dose.

CDR3 sequence: CAWNRGAQNIQYF. Written as DNA, the CDR3 is TGTGCCTGGAACCGGGGGGCCCAAAACATTCAGTACTTC. This chain joins TRBV30 and TRBJ2-4, with D possibly being TRBD2 (7 bases). This CDR3 is 13 amino acids long. Trimming left V 4 bases short and J 5 bases short, with 12 bases between. Germline V lookup: CDR1 GTSNPN, CDR2 SVGIG (reference sequence).